Shown below are 17 T cell receptor beta chains from a single sample sequenced in a study of tumor-infiltrating lymphocytes in localized non-small cell lung cancer. Libraries were prepared by immunoSEQ multiplex PCR; TCRdb keeps only in-frame clonotypes and omits some of them. The sample carries 15,000 to 20,000 clones, approximately 72% recorded once. The sample was lung tumor tissue. The receptors here all came from a human donor with non-small cell lung cancer.

The chain joins TRBV27 to TRBJ1-1; 7 bases match TRBD1. J lost 0 bases, V lost 2 bases, and 9 bases had no gene match. The CDR3 is made up of 17 amino acids. The germline gives CDR1 MNHEY, CDR2 SMNVEV (reference sequence). CDR3 coding DNA: TGTGCCAGCAGTTTAAATTTGGGGACAGTGTTGAACACTGAAGCTTTCTTT. It translates to CASSLNLGTVLNTEAFF.

This clone is labeled as medium-sized. J is TRBJ1-1 and V is TRBV6-6; D uncertain. Per the germline V gene, CDR1 is MNHNY and CDR2 is SVGAGI (reference sequence). V was pared by 5 bases and J by 4 bases, with 8 bases between. The CDR3 spans 12 residues. CDR3 region: CASSGHRTEAFF. As DNA, the CDR3 is TGTGCCAGCAGTGGGCATCGCACTGAAGCTTTCTTT.

The chain has TRBV29-1 and TRBJ1-2; the D gene is possibly TRBD1 (5 bases). Germline CDR1 SQVTM, CDR2 ANQGSEA. Trimming cost V 7 bases and J 6 bases, with 18 bases left between them. CDR3 length equals 13 residues. The CDR3 bases are TGCAGCGCTGATGAGGCAGGGAGGAATGGCTACACCTTC. Translation: CSADEAGRNGYTF.

The rearrangement links TRBV7-6 to TRBJ1-3; D unresolved. V lost 5 bases and J lost 0, with 5 bases in between. CDR3 length: 13 amino acids. CDR1 and CDR2 (germline): SGHVS, FNYEAQ. CDR3 protein: CASSQSSGNTIYF. The CDR3 coding sequence is TGTGCCAGCAGCCAGAGCTCTGGAAACACCATATATTTT.

This clone appeared a single time. The rearrangement links TRBV19 to TRBJ2-7; 8 bases agree with TRBD1. V shed 1 base and J 3 bases; nucleotides not matched to a gene: 2. The CDR3 is made up of 14 amino acids. Germline V CDR1 and CDR2: LNHDA, SQIVND (reference sequence). CDR3 loop: CASSIGDRGYEQYF. CDR3 DNA sequence: TGTGCCAGTAGTATAGGCGACAGGGGCTACGAGCAGTACTTC.

The gene calls are TRBV7-8 and TRBJ1-1, with 7 bases fitting TRBD1. CDR3 length equals 15 residues. Trimming at V came to 3 bases and at J to 1 base, leaving 5 bases not matched to a gene. Germline V gene data show CDR1 as SGHVS and CDR2 as FQNEAQ. Written as DNA, the CDR3 is TGTGCCAGCAGCTTTCCGGGACAGAAGAACACTGAAGCTTTCTTT. This gives the protein CASSFPGQKNTEAFF.

The chain links TRBV2 to TRBJ2-5; D uncertain. Trimming left V 6 bases short and J 0 bases short, with 5 bases between. Looked up from germline, CDR1 is SNHLY and CDR2 is FYNNEI. The CDR3 totals 12 residues. The CDR3 bases are TGTGCCAGCAGCGAAAACCAAGAGACCCAGTACTTC. This gives the protein CASSENQETQYF.

This clone appeared once. The DNA for the CDR3 is TGTGCCAGCAGTTTTCGGGGTTTAGAGACCCAGTACTTC. Its protein product is CASSFRGLETQYF. The V gene is TRBV28, the J gene TRBJ2-5; the D gene is possibly TRBD2 (5 bases). V was cut by 3 bases and J by 4 bases, with 9 bases left in between. Germline V gene lookup returns CDR1 MDHEN and CDR2 SYDVKM. CDR3 length equals 13 residues.

This clone was observed once. The rearrangement links TRBV29-1 to TRBJ2-5, with D perhaps being TRBD1 or TRBD2 (5 bases each). V was cut by 3 bases and J by 1 base, with 9 bases left in between. CDR3 length equals 13 residues. The germline CDR1 and CDR2 sequences are SQVTM and ANQGSEA. CDR3 residues: CSVDAGSQETQYF. The CDR3 DNA reads as TGCAGCGTTGATGCAGGGAGCCAAGAGACCCAGTACTTC.

This clone was observed a few times. The chain uses TRBV6-1 and TRBJ1-1; D not certain. Germline V CDR1 and CDR2: MNHNS, SASEGT. V was shortened by 5 bases and J by 3 bases, with 10 bases between the two germline ends. The length of the CDR3 is 13 residues. The CDR3 loop reads CASSNPFDTEAFF. DNA for the CDR3: TGTGCCAGCAGTAATCCCTTCGACACTGAAGCTTTCTTT.

This clone ranks as medium-sized. The chain joins TRBV29-1 to TRBJ2-1, with 10 bases identical to TRBD2. Germline V gene data show CDR1 as SQVTM and CDR2 as ANQGSEA. The CDR3 sequence is 13 residues long. J was trimmed by 7 bases and V by 6 bases; bases with no gene match: 6. The CDR3 loop reads CSVKREGLNEQFF. The CDR3 DNA sequence: TGCAGCGTCAAGCGGGAGGGCCTGAATGAGCAGTTCTTC.

In this sample, this clone turned up a few times. The CDR3 DNA reads TGCAGCGGCTTGAGTACCGGGGAGCTGTTTTTT. Translation: CSGLSTGELFF. The chain has TRBV29-1 and TRBJ2-2; D not resolved. V was cut by 7 bases and J by 5 bases, with 8 bases left in between. The V gene's germline CDR1 is SQVTM and CDR2 ANQGSEA. There are 11 residues in the CDR3.

This clone was seen once. The rearrangement links TRBV5-1 to TRBJ2-3; 13 nucleotides agree with TRBD2. CDR1 is SGHRS, CDR2 YFSETQ, per germline. The CDR3 is 19 amino acids. V lost 3 bases and J lost 4; bases outside the gene matches: 14. The CDR3 sequence: CASSYLTRGLAGVSDTQYF. Here the CDR3 DNA reads TGCGCCAGCAGCTACCTAACCCGAGGACTAGCGGGGGTCTCAGATACGCAGTATTTT. Using reference TRBV5-1 and TRBJ2-3 for the parts outside the CDR3, the full variable domain is KAGVTQTPRYLIKTRGQQVTLSCSPISGHRSVSWYQQTPGQGLQFLFEYFSETQRNKGNFPGRFSGRQFSNSRSEMNVSTLELGDSALYLCASSYLTRGLAGVSDTQYFGPGTRLTVL.

V usage is TRBV11-3 and J usage is TRBJ2-3; D may correspond to TRBD1 or TRBD2 (6 bases each). This CDR3 region has 14 residues. The V end lost 5 bases, the J end lost 4 bases, and 13 bases lay between the germline ends. Per the germline V gene, CDR1 is SGHNT and CDR2 is YENEEA. The CDR3 is CASSEGGGSDTQYF. For the CDR3, the DNA is TGTGCCAGCAGCGAAGGAGGGGGGTCAGATACGCAGTATTTT.

This clone came up a few times. The chain joins TRBV18 to TRBJ1-3; D is ambiguous. The CDR3 extends over 12 amino acids. Trimming pared 6 bases from V and 0 bases from J, leaving 3 bases between. Germline V gene data show CDR1 as KGHSH and CDR2 as LQKENI. CDR3 nucleotide sequence: TGTGCCAGCTCGGGCTCTGGAAACACCATATATTTT. Translation gives CASSGSGNTIYF.

This clone was picked up a small number of times. This chain connects TRBV6-6 to TRBJ1-4, with unresolved D. This CDR3 spans 15 amino acids. Per germline, CDR1 MNHNY and CDR2 SVGAGI (reference sequence). Trimming pared 2 bases from V and 8 bases from J, leaving 15 bases between. CDR3 nucleotides: TGTGCCAGCAGTTACCCCCGTGACATCAGGGAAAAACTGTTTTTT. The encoded protein is CASSYPRDIREKLFF.

A note on this clone: One end of the junction does not line up with germline, which may come from a read error. V is TRBV7-7 and J is TRBJ2-5; the D call may be TRBD1 or TRBD2 (5 bases each). Germline CDR1 and CDR2: SSHAT and FNYEAQ (reference sequence). The CDR3 consists of 15 residues. CDR3 sequence reads: CASSRREMTSETQYF. The CDR3 nucleotides read TGTGCTAGCAGCCGCAGGGAGATGACCTCGGAGACCCAGTACTTC.